The T cell receptor (beta chain) described here comes from a study of cytomegalovirus exposure and HLA in healthy donors. Generated by immunoSEQ multiplex PCR, the TCRdb table keeps only in-frame clones and is missing some. The table records about 120,000 clones, approximately 89% of them present only once. Regarding this clone: Its antigen is not known.

CDR1 and CDR2 (germline): MNHEY, SMNVEV (reference sequence). The CDR3 loop spans 13 amino acids. V was pared by 6 bases and J by 4 bases, with 13 bases between. Findings and limits, study-wide: Accounts indicate the classifier identified cytomegalovirus status with strong specificity and sensitivity.

This TCR derives from a man aged 18 to 29 in good health and CMV-seronegative. The chain carries TRBV27 and TRBJ2-7, with D perhaps matching TRBD1 (5 bases). The sequenced material came from PBMCs. This CDR3 is CASRLLQGYEQYF. The CDR3 nucleotides are TGTGCCAGCAGATTACTCCAGGGATACGAGCAGTACTTC.